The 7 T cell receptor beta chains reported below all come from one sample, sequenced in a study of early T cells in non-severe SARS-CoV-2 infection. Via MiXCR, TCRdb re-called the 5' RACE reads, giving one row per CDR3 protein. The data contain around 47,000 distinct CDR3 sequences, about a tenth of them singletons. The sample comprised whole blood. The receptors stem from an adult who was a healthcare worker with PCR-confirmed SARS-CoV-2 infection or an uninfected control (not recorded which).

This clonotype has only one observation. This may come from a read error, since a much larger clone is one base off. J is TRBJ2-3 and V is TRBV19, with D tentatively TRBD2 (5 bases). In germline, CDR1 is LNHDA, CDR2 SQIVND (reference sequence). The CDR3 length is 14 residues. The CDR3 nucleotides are TGTGTCAGTAGCATGGGGAGACGCACAGATACGCAGTATTTT. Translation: CVSSMGRRTDTQYF. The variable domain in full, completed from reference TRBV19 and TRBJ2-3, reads DGGITQSPKYLFRKEGQNVTLSCEQNLNHDAMYWYRQDPGQGLRLIYYSQIVNDFQKGDIAEGYSVSREKKESFPLTVTSAQKNPTAFYLCVSSMGRRTDTQYFGPGTRLTVL.

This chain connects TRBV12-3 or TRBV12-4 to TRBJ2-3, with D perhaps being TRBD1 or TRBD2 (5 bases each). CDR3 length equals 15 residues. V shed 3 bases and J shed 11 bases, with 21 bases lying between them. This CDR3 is CASSLRSGPQGKQYF. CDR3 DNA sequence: TGTGCCAGCAGTTTGAGAAGCGGACCCCAGGGAAAGCAGTATTTT.

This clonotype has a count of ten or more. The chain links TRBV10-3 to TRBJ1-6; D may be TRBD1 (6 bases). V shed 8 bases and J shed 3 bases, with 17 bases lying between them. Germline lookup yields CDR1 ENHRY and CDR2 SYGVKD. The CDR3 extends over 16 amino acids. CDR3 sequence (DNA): TGTGCCATCGCCGGAGGGGGAGGGCTCTATAATTCACCCCTCCACTTT. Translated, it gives CAIAGGGGLYNSPLHF.

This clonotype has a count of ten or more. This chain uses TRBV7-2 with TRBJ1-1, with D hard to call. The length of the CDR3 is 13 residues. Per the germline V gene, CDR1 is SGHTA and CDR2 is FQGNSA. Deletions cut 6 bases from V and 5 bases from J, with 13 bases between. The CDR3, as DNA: TGTGCCAGCAGTCCCGGCCGGCGGACTGAAGCTTTCTTT. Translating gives CASSPGRRTEAFF.

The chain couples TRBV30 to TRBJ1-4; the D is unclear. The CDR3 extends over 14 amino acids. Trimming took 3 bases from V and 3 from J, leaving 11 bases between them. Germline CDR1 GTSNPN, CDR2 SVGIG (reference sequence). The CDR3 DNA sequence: TGTGCCTGGAGCAGGAACAGTGCTAATGAAAAACTGTTTTTT. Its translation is CAWSRNSANEKLFF.

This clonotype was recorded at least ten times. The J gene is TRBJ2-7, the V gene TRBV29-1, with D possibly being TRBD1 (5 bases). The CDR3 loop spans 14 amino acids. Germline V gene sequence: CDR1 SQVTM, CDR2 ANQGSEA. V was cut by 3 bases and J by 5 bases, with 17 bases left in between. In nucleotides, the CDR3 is TGCAGCGTTGACCGGGCGCCAGGGTCCGACGAGCAGTACTTC. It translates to CSVDRAPGSDEQYF.

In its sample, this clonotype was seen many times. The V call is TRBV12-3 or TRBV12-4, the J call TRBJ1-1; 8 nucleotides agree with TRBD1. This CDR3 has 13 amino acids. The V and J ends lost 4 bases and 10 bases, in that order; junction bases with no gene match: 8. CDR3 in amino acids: CASSSGTGGGAFF. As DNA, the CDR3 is TGTGCCAGCAGTTCCGGGACAGGTGGGGGAGCTTTCTTT.